This T cell receptor beta chain was sequenced in a study of OX40 agonist ivuxolimab in advanced cancers. Only in-frame clones appear in the TCRdb table, and some are missing; sequencing was by immunoSEQ multiplex PCR. The sample holds tens of thousands of clones, 84% seen once. Germline-derived CDR1 and CDR2 are SGHNT and YYREEE (reference sequence). This CDR3 comprises 15 residues. V was clipped by 5 bases and J by 8 bases, with 20 bases between them. Blood draws occurred at baseline, cycle 4 day 1, and cycle 7 day 1. Sequenced here: CD4+ or CD8+ T cells sorted from blood, sampled in a trial of the OX40 agonist ivuxolimab. The chain employs TRBV5-4 and TRBJ2-1, with D possibly TRBD1 on 6 matching bases. The TCR comes from an adult with an advanced solid tumor such as melanoma, head and neck, liver or kidney cancer. CDR3 loop: CASRGQRTVGDEQFF. DNA for the CDR3: TGTGCCAGCAGAGGACAGCGAACCGTTGGGGATGAGCAGTTCTTC.